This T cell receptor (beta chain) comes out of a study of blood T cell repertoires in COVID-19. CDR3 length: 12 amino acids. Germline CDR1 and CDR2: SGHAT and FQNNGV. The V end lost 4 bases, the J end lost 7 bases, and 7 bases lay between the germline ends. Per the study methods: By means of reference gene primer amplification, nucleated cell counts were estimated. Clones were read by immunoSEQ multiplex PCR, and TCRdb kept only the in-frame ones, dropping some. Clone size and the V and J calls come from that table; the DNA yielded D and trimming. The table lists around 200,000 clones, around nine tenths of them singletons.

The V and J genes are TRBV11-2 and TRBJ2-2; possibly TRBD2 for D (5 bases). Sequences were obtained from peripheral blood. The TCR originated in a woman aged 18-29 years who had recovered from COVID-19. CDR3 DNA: TGTGCCAGCAGCTCTGGGAGCGGGGAGCTGTTTTTT. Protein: CASSSGSGELFF.